This T cell receptor beta chain was retrieved from a study of Tregs in tolerant kidney transplant recipients. Profiled with immunoSEQ multiplex PCR; TCRdb holds only in-frame clones, not every one. The table shows over 50,000 clones, with around 85% occurring only once. As to this clone: Its antigen is unknown.

The study, taken as a whole, reports: Antigen-driven expansion was suggested because donor-specific Tregs expanded more than all Tregs in tolerant patients. Some patients' samples used different primers over time, so nucleotide sequences weren't comparable.

The ends lost 7 bases at V and 8 bases at J; junction bases unmatched: 19. The CDR3 has 15 amino acids. Looked up from germline, CDR1 is SQVTM and CDR2 is ANQGSEA. The clonotype originates from a human donor who received a combined kidney and bone marrow transplant. The source was Tregs from blood, collected before the transplant. The rearrangement uses TRBV29-1 and TRBJ1-2; 7 bases match TRBD1. CDR3 loop: CSAQLLGEGAGGYTF. CDR3 nucleotide sequence: TGCAGCGCCCAGCTTCTAGGGGAGGGGGCAGGAGGCTACACCTTC.